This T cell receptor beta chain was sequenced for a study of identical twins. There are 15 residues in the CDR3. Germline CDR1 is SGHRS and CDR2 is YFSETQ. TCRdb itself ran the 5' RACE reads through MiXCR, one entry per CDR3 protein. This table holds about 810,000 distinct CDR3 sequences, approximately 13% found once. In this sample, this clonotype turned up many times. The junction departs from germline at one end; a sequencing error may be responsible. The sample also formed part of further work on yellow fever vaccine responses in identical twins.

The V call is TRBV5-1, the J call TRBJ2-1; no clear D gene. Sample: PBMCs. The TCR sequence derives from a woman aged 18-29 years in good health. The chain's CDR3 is CASSLGGGSYNEQFF. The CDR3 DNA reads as TGTGCCAGCAGCTTAGGCGGCGGCTCCTACAATGAGCAGTTCTTC.